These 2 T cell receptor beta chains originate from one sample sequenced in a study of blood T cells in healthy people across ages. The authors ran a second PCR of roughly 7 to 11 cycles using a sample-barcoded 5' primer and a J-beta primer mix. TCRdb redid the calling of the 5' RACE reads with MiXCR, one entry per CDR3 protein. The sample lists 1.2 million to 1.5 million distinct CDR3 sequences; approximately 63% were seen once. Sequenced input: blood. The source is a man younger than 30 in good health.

CDR3 DNA: TGTGCCAGCAGCCGGATCCGAGGGGGCTACGAGCAGTACTTC. Translation gives CASSRIRGGYEQYF. V and J are TRBV4-2 and TRBJ2-7; weak D call: TRBD1 (6 bases). The V gene's germline CDR1 is LGHNA and CDR2 YNFKEQ. The CDR3 spans 14 residues. V was cut by 4 bases and J by 3 bases, with 13 bases left in between.

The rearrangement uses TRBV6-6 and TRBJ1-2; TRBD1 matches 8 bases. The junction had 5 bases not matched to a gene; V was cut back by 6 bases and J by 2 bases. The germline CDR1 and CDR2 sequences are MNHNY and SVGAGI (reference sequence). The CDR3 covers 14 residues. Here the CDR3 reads CASRGGQANYGYTF. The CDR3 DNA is TGTGCCAGCAGAGGGGGACAGGCCAACTATGGCTACACCTTC.